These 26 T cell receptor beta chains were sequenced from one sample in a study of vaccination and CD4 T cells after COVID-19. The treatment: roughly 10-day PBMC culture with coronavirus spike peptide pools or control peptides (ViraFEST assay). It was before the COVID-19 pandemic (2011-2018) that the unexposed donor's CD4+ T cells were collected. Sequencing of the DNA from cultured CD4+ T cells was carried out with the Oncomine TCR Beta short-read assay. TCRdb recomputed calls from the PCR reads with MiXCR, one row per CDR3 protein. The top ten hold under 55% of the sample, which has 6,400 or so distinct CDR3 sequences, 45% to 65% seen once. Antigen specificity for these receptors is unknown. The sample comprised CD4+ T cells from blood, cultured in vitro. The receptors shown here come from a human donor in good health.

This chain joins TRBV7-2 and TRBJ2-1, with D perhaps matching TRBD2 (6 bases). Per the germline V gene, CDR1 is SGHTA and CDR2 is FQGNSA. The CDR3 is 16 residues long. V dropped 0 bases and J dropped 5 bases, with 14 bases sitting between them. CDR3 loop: CASSLASKGLNNEQFF. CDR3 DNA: TGTGCCAGCAGCTTAGCCAGTAAGGGACTCAACAATGAGCAGTTCTTC.

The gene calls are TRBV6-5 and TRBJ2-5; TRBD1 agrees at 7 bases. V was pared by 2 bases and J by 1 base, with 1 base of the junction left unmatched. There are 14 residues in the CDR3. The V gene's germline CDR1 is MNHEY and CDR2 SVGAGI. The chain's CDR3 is CASSYNRGQETQYF. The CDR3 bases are TGTGCCAGCAGTTACAACAGGGGCCAAGAGACCCAGTACTTC.

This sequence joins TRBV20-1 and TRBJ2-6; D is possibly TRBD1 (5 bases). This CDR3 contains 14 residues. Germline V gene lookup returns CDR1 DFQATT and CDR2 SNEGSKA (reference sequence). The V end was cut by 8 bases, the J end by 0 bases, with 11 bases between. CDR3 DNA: TGCAGTCTAAGCGACAGCTCTGGGGCCAACGTCCTGACTTTC. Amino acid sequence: CSLSDSSGANVLTF.

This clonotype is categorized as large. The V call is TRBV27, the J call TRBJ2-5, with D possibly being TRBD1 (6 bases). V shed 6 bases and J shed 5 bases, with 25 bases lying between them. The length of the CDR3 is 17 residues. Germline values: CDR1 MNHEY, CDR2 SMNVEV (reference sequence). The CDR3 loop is CASRSGTSTWVAETQYF. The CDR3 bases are TGTGCCAGCAGGTCCGGGACATCGACCTGGGTTGCTGAGACCCAGTACTTC.

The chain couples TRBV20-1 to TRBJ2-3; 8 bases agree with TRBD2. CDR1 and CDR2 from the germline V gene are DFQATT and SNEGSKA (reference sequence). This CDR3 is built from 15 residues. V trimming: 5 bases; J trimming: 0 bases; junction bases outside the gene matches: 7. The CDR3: CSALKRGRSTDTQYF. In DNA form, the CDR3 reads TGCAGTGCTCTTAAGCGGGGGCGGAGCACAGATACGCAGTATTTT.

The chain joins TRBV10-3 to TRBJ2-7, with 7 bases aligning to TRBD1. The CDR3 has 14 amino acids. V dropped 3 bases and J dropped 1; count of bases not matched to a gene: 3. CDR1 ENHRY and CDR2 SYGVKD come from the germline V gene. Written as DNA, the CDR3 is TGTGCCATCAGTGACGGGACAGCTTCCTACGAGCAGTACTTC. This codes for CAISDGTASYEQYF.

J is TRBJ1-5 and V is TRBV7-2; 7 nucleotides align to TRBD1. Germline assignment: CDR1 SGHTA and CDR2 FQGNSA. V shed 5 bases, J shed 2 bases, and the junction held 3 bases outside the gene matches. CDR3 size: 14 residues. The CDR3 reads CASSPTGGNQPQHF. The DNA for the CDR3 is TGTGCCAGCAGCCCAACAGGGGGCAATCAGCCCCAGCATTTT.

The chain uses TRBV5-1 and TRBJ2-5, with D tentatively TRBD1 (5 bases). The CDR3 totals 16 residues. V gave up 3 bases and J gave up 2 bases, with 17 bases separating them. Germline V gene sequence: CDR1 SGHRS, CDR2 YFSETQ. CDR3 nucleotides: TGCGCCAGCAGCTCCCCGCGACAGCCCGGACAAGAGACCCAGTACTTC. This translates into CASSSPRQPGQETQYF.

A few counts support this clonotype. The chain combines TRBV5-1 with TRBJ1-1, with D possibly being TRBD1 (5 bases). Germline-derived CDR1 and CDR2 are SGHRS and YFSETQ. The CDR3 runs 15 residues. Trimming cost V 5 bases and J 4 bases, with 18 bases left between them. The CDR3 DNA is TGCGCCAGCAGGGGGGGGTCCCAACCCTTCACTGAAGCTTTCTTT. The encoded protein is CASRGGSQPFTEAFF.

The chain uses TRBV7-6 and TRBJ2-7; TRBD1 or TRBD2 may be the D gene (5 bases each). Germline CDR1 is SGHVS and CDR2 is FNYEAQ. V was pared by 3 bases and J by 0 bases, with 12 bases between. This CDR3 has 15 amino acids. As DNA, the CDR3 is TGTGCCAGCAGCTTCGGGACCGCCGCCTCCTACGAGCAGTACTTC. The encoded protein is CASSFGTAASYEQYF.

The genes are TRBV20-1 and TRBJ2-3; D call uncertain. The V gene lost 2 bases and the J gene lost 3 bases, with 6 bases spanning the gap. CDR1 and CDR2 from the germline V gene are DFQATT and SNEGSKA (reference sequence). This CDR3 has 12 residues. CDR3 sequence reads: CSARRVTDTQYF. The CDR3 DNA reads TGCAGTGCTAGAAGGGTTACAGATACGCAGTATTTT.

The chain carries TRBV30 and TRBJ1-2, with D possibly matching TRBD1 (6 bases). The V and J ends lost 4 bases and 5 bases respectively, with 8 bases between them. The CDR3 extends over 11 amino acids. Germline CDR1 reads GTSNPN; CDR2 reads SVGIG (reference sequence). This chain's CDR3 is CAWKGGYGYTF. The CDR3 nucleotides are TGTGCCTGGAAAGGGGGGTATGGCTACACCTTC.

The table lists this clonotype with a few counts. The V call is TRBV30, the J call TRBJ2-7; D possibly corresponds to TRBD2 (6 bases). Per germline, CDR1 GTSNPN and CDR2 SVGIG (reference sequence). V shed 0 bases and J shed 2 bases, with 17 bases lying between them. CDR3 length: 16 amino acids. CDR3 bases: TGTGCCTGGAGTGTACGGGGGATTGTTCCACCCTACGAGCAGTACTTC. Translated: CAWSVRGIVPPYEQYF.

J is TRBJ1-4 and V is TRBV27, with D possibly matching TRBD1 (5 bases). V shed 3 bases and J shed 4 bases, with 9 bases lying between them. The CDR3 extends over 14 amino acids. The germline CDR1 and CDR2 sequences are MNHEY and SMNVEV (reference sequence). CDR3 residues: CASSFWGGNEKLFF. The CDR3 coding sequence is TGTGCCAGCAGTTTTTGGGGGGGTAATGAAAAACTGTTTTTT.

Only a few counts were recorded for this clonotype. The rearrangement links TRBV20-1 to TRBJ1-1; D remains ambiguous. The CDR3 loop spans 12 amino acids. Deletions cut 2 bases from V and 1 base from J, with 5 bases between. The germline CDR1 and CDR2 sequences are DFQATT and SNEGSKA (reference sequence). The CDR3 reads CSARSGNTEAFF. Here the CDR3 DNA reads TGCAGTGCTAGAAGTGGGAACACTGAAGCTTTCTTT.

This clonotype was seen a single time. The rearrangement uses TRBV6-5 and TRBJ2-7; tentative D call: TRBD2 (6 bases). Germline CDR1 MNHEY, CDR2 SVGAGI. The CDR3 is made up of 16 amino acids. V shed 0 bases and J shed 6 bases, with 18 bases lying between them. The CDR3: CASSYSIGGTFGEQYF. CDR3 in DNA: TGTGCCAGCAGTTACTCGATCGGAGGGACGTTTGGCGAGCAGTACTTC.

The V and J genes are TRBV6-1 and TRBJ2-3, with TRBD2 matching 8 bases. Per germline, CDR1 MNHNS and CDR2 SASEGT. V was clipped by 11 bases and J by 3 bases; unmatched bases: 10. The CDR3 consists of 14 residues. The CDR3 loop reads CALGSGGWTDTQYF. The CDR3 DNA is TGTGCCCTGGGAAGCGGGGGATGGACAGATACGCAGTATTTT.

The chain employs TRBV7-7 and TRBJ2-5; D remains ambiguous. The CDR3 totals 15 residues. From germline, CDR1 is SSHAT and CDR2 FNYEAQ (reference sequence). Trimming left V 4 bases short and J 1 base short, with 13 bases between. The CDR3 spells CASSSEHRPQETQYF. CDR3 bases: TGTGCCAGCAGCTCAGAACACCGGCCCCAAGAGACCCAGTACTTC.

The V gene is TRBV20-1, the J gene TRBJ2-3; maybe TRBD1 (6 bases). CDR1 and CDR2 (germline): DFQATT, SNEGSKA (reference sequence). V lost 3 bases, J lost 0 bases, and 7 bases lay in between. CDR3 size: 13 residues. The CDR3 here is CSARDSSTDTQYF. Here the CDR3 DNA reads TGCAGTGCTAGGGACAGTAGCACAGATACGCAGTATTTT.

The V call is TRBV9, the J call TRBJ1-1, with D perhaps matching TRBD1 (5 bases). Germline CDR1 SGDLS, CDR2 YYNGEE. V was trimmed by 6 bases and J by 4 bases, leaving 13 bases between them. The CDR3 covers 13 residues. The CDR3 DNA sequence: TGTGCCAGCAAGGTGGGGGGTAGCACTGAAGCTTTCTTT. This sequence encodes CASKVGGSTEAFF.

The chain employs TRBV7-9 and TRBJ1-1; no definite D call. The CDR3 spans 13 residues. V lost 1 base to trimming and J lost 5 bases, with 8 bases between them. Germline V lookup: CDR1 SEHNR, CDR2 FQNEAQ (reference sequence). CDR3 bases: TGTGCCAGCAGCTTAGGGGAATATACTGAAGCTTTCTTT. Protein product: CASSLGEYTEAFF.

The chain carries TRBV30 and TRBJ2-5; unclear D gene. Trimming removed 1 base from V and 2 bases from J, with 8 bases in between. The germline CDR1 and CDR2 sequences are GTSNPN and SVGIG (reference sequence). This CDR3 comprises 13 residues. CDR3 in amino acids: CAWSGLFQETQYF. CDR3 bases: TGTGCCTGGAGTGGACTTTTTCAAGAGACCCAGTACTTC.

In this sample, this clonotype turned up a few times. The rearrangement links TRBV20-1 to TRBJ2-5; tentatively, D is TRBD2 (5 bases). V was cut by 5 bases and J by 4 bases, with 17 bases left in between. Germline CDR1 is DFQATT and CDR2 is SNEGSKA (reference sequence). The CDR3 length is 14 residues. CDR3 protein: CSAQSAEVVETQYF. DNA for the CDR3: TGCAGTGCTCAGTCAGCGGAAGTGGTAGAGACCCAGTACTTC.

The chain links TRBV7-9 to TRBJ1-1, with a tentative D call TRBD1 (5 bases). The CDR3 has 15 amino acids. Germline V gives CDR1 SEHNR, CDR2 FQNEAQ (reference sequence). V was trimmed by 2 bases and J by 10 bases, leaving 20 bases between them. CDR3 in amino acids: CASSLRDQAGSGAFF. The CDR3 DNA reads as TGTGCCAGCAGCTTAAGGGACCAGGCCGGTTCTGGAGCTTTCTTT.

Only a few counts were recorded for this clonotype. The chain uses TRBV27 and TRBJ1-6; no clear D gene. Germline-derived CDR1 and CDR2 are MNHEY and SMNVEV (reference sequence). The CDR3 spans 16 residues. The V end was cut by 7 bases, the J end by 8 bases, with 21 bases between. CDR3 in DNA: TGTGCCAGCACCCTACTCGCCGGGGTTAAGGATTCACCCCTCCACTTT. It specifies CASTLLAGVKDSPLHF.

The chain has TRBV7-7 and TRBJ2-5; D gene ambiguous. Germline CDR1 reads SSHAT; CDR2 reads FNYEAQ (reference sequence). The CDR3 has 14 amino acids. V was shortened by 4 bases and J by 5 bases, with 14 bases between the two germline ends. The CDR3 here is CASSSGVGIETQYF. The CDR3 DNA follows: TGTGCCAGCAGCTCTGGAGTAGGGATCGAGACCCAGTACTTC.